These T cell receptor beta chains were read from a single sample in a study of blood T cell repertoires in COVID-19. TCRdb's table, derived via immunoSEQ multiplex PCR, lists solely in-frame clones and lacks some. Here the sample spans some 290,000 clones, under 95% being singletons. Sequenced sample: PBMCs or T cells enriched from blood (not recorded which). These receptors were collected from a woman between 40 and 50 years old with acute COVID-19. Both conserved end residues are part of each CDR3. Fields, in order: clone size, V gene, J gene, D gene, CDR3 DNA, CDR3 protein. A D gene is named only where the DNA matches it firmly. The size field is filled for only some rows; it gives once, few, many or a size class.

abundance: .
v_gene: TRBV5-5
j_gene: TRBJ1-5
d_gene: .
CDR3nt: TGTGCCAGCAGCTTGGATCCAAGCAATCAGCCCCAGCATTTT
CDR3aa: CASSLDPSNQPQHF

abundance: once
v_gene: TRBV19
j_gene: TRBJ2-1
d_gene: .
CDR3nt: TGTGCCAGTAGTACCGTCTCCTACAATGAGCAGTTCTTC
CDR3aa: CASSTVSYNEQFF

abundance: .
v_gene: TRBV27
j_gene: TRBJ2-7
d_gene: TRBD1
CDR3nt: TGTGCCAGCAGCCACCTCTTGGACAGGGGCGTCTCCTACGAGCAGTACTTC
CDR3aa: CASSHLLDRGVSYEQYF

abundance: .
v_gene: TRBV19
j_gene: TRBJ1-6
d_gene: .
CDR3nt: TGTGCCAGTAGTATGGAGCCCCGAACACCCCTCCACTTT
CDR3aa: CASSMEPRTPLHF

abundance: .
v_gene: TRBV29-1
j_gene: TRBJ1-4
d_gene: TRBD1
CDR3nt: TGCAGCATTCAGGACAGGCAAGCAACTAATGAAAAACTGTTTTTT
CDR3aa: CSIQDRQATNEKLFF

abundance: .
v_gene: TRBV27
j_gene: TRBJ2-2
d_gene: .
CDR3nt: TGTGCCAGCAGGCGACTGAACACCGGGGAGCTGTTTTTT
CDR3aa: CASRRLNTGELFF

abundance: .
v_gene: TRBV18
j_gene: TRBJ1-1
d_gene: .
CDR3nt: TGTGCCAGCTCACCAGGTCAGTGGGACTCTTACACTGAAGCTTTCTTT
CDR3aa: CASSPGQWDSYTEAFF

abundance: .
v_gene: TRBV6-4
j_gene: TRBJ2-2
d_gene: TRBD1
CDR3nt: TGTGCCAGCCGACGGGACAGGTACACCGGGGAGCTGTTTTTT
CDR3aa: CASRRDRYTGELFF

abundance: .
v_gene: TRBV7-2
j_gene: TRBJ1-1
d_gene: TRBD1
CDR3nt: TGTGCCAGCAGCTTTTCTGGACAGGGGCCTTTGAACACTGAAGCTTTCTTT
CDR3aa: CASSFSGQGPLNTEAFF

abundance: .
v_gene: TRBV19
j_gene: TRBJ2-7
d_gene: .
CDR3nt: TGTGCCAGTAGTACTAACCCCCCCTACGAGCAGTACTTC
CDR3aa: CASSTNPPYEQYF

abundance: .
v_gene: TRBV6-2/TRBV6-3
j_gene: TRBJ2-3
d_gene: .
CDR3nt: TGTGCCAGCAGTTTAAGTAGCGGAGACTCCGATACGCAGTATTTT
CDR3aa: CASSLSSGDSDTQYF

abundance: once
v_gene: TRBV7-9
j_gene: TRBJ2-3
d_gene: .
CDR3nt: TGTGCCAGCAGCTATTACCAGGGGTCTAGCACAGATACGCAGTATTTT
CDR3aa: CASSYYQGSSTDTQYF

abundance: few
v_gene: TRBV20-1
j_gene: TRBJ2-7
d_gene: .
CDR3nt: TGCAGTGCTAGCTGGACTAACGAGCAGTACTTC
CDR3aa: CSASWTNEQYF

abundance: once
v_gene: TRBV19
j_gene: TRBJ2-7
d_gene: TRBD1
CDR3nt: TGTGCCAGTAGTATGGTTGGACAGGGGACCACCGAGCAGTACTTC
CDR3aa: CASSMVGQGTTEQYF

abundance: .
v_gene: TRBV7-2
j_gene: TRBJ1-2
d_gene: .
CDR3nt: TGTGCCAGCAGCTTATCCCCGGGAGTGGGTTATGGCTACACCTTC
CDR3aa: CASSLSPGVGYGYTF

abundance: .
v_gene: TRBV7-9
j_gene: TRBJ1-1
d_gene: .
CDR3nt: TGTGCCAGCAGCGTAGGAGCGAACACTGAAGCTTTCTTT
CDR3aa: CASSVGANTEAFF

abundance: .
v_gene: TRBV6-2/TRBV6-3
j_gene: TRBJ2-1
d_gene: TRBD1
CDR3nt: TGTGCCAGCAGTTTGACAGGGGTCAATGAGCAGTTCTTC
CDR3aa: CASSLTGVNEQFF

abundance: .
v_gene: TRBV19
j_gene: TRBJ2-7
d_gene: TRBD1
CDR3nt: TGTGCCAGCCGAACAGGGGACAACGAGCAGTACTTC
CDR3aa: CASRTGDNEQYF

abundance: .
v_gene: TRBV28
j_gene: TRBJ1-2
d_gene: .
CDR3nt: TGTGCCAGCAGTTTGTCCCAGGGTGCGGGAGCTAACTATGGCTACACCTTC
CDR3aa: CASSLSQGAGANYGYTF

abundance: once
v_gene: TRBV28
j_gene: TRBJ1-6
d_gene: TRBD1
CDR3nt: TGTGCCAGCAGCCCTACAGGGGATTCACCCCTCCACTTT
CDR3aa: CASSPTGDSPLHF

abundance: .
v_gene: TRBV12-5
j_gene: TRBJ2-1
d_gene: TRBD2
CDR3nt: TGTGCTAGTGGTTTCACACGACAGTCTCGGCGGGAGTTAACCTACAATGAGCAGTTCTTC
CDR3aa: CASGFTRQSRRELTYNEQFF

abundance: once
v_gene: TRBV6-6
j_gene: TRBJ2-5
d_gene: TRBD2
CDR3nt: TGTGCCAGCAGAGGTAGCGGGGGGGGTGGAGAGACCCAGTACTTC
CDR3aa: CASRGSGGGGETQYF

abundance: .
v_gene: TRBV6-5
j_gene: TRBJ1-5
d_gene: .
CDR3nt: TGTGCCAGCTACGCCCAGGGTCGAAGCAATCAGCCCCAGCATTTT
CDR3aa: CASYAQGRSNQPQHF

abundance: .
v_gene: TRBV30
j_gene: TRBJ1-5
d_gene: TRBD1
CDR3nt: TGTGCCTGGAGTACAGGGGCCGGTCAGCCCCAGCATTTT
CDR3aa: CAWSTGAGQPQHF

abundance: .
v_gene: TRBV7-2
j_gene: TRBJ2-4
d_gene: .
CDR3nt: TGTGCCAGCAGCTCTACTAGTGACATCGTTCAGTACTTC
CDR3aa: CASSSTSDIVQYF

abundance: .
v_gene: TRBV5-6
j_gene: TRBJ1-2
d_gene: .
CDR3nt: TGTGCCAGCAGCTTGGTGGAGGTGGACTATGGCTACACCTTC
CDR3aa: CASSLVEVDYGYTF

abundance: .
v_gene: TRBV19
j_gene: TRBJ2-1
d_gene: TRBD2
CDR3nt: TGTGCCAGTAAGCGGGAGGCAACCTACAATGAGCAGTTCTTC
CDR3aa: CASKREATYNEQFF

abundance: once
v_gene: TRBV24-1
j_gene: TRBJ2-1
d_gene: .
CDR3nt: TGTGCCACCAGTGATTTTGGAGCCTACAATGAGCAGTTCTTC
CDR3aa: CATSDFGAYNEQFF

abundance: .
v_gene: TRBV11-3
j_gene: TRBJ2-3
d_gene: .
CDR3nt: TGTGCCAGCAGCCCCCGGGGCACAGATACGCAGTATTTT
CDR3aa: CASSPRGTDTQYF

abundance: .
v_gene: TRBV7-2
j_gene: TRBJ2-1
d_gene: .
CDR3nt: TGTGCCAGCAGCGGCTACGGGGGTGAGCAGTTCTTC
CDR3aa: CASSGYGGEQFF

abundance: .
v_gene: TRBV6-2/TRBV6-3
j_gene: TRBJ1-5
d_gene: TRBD1
CDR3nt: TGTGCCAGCAGTCAAACAGGGGGCACAGAGCCCCAGCATTTT
CDR3aa: CASSQTGGTEPQHF

abundance: .
v_gene: TRBV28
j_gene: TRBJ1-5
d_gene: TRBD1
CDR3nt: TGTGCCAGCAGCCTCCAACAGGGGGAGAGCAATCAGCCCCAGCATTTT
CDR3aa: CASSLQQGESNQPQHF

abundance: .
v_gene: TRBV30
j_gene: TRBJ1-4
d_gene: .
CDR3nt: TGTGCCTGGAGTCGAGACAGTATGCTTAATGAAAAACTGTTTTTT
CDR3aa: CAWSRDSMLNEKLFF

abundance: .
v_gene: TRBV3-1/TRBV3-2
j_gene: TRBJ1-6
d_gene: .
CDR3nt: TGTGCCAGCAGCCAAGGTGGGAGGGCCAATTCACCCCTCCACTTT
CDR3aa: CASSQGGRANSPLHF

abundance: .
v_gene: TRBV7-3
j_gene: TRBJ2-6
d_gene: .
CDR3nt: TGTGCCAGCAGCTTGCGGGCCAACTCTGGGGCCAACGTCCTGACTTTC
CDR3aa: CASSLRANSGANVLTF

abundance: .
v_gene: TRBV19
j_gene: TRBJ1-5
d_gene: .
CDR3nt: TGTGCCAGTAGGACAAATAATCAGCCCCAGCATTTT
CDR3aa: CASRTNNQPQHF

abundance: once
v_gene: TRBV21-1
j_gene: TRBJ2-3
d_gene: .
CDR3nt: TGTGCCAGCAGCACGACGAGAAGAGGGACTAGCGGGGGGAACACAGATACGCAGTATTTT
CDR3aa: CASSTTRRGTSGGNTDTQYF

abundance: once
v_gene: TRBV6-5
j_gene: TRBJ1-2
d_gene: .
CDR3nt: TGTGCCAGCAGTTACCGTGGGGGGAACTATGGCTACACCTTC
CDR3aa: CASSYRGGNYGYTF

abundance: .
v_gene: TRBV25-1
j_gene: TRBJ2-1
d_gene: TRBD2
CDR3nt: TGTGCCAGCAGTGAATCCCCGGGGGGTAGCTCCTACAATGAGCAGTTCTTC
CDR3aa: CASSESPGGSSYNEQFF

abundance: once
v_gene: TRBV7-9
j_gene: TRBJ2-7
d_gene: TRBD1
CDR3nt: TGTGCCAGCAGCCACAACAGCGAAGGGGGCCGGCAGTACTTC
CDR3aa: CASSHNSEGGRQYF